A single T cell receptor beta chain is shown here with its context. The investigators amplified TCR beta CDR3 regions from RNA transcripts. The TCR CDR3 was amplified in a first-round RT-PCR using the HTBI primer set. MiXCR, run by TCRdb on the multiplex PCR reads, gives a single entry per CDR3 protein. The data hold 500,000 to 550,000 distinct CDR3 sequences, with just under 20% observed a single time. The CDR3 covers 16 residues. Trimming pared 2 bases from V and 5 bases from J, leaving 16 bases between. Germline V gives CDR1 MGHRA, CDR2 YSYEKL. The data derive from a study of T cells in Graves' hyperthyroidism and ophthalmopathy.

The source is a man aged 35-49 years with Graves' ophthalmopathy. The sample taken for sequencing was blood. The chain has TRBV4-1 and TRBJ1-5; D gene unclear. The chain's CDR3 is CASSQLLVGQYQPQHF. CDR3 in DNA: TGCGCCAGCAGCCAATTACTAGTCGGGCAGTATCAGCCCCAGCATTTT.